This T cell receptor (beta chain) was recovered during a study of response to subunit inactivated influenza vaccine. General study findings and limits: That few new T cells are recruited by each seasonal influenza vaccination was the authors' suggestion.

In regard to this clonotype: Its specificity is not known.

Each CDR3 protein is one row after TCRdb ran MiXCR on the RT-PCR reads. The sample has fewer than 650,000 distinct CDR3 sequences; roughly 13% are singletons. Trimming took off 1 base at V and 0 bases at J, with 9 bases between the two ends. Per the germline V gene, CDR1 is SGHTA and CDR2 is FQGNSA. This CDR3 is 15 amino acids long. The receptor's source is a man over 45 who received an inactivated influenza vaccine. V and J are TRBV7-2 and TRBJ1-2; no reliable D call. Sequences were derived from PBMCs from blood, sampled 35 to 45 days after vaccination. CDR3 protein: CASSLVGLPNYGYTF. The CDR3 DNA reads TGTGCCAGCAGCTTAGTCGGGTTACCTAACTATGGCTACACCTTC.